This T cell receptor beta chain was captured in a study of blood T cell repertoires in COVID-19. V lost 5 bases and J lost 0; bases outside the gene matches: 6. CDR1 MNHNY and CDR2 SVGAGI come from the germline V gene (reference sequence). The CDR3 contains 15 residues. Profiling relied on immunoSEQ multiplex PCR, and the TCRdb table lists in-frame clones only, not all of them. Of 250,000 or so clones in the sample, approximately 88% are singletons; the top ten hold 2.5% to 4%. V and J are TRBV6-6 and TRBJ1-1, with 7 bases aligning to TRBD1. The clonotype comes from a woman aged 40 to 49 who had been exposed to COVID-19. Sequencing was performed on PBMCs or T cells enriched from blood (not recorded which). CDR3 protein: CASSATGQMNTEAFF. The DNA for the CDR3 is TGTGCCAGCAGTGCGACAGGGCAGATGAACACTGAAGCTTTCTTT.